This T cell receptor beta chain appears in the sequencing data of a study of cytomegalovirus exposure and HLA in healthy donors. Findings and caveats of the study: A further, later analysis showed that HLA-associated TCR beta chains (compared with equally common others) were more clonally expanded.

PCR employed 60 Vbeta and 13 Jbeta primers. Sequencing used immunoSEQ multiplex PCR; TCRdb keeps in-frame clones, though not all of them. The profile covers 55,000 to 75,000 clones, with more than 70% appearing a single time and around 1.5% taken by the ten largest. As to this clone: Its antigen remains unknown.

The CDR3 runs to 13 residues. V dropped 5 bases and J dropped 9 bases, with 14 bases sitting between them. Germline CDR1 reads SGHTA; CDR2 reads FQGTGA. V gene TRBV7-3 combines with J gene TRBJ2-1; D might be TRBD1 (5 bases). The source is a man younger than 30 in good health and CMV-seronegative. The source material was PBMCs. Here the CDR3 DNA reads TGTGCCAGCAGCACGCCAGGGTCAGGTGAGCAGTTCTTC. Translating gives CASSTPGSGEQFF.